The entry below describes one T cell receptor (beta chain). Its antigen is undetermined. Germline V CDR1 and CDR2: MGHRA, YSYEKL. The CDR3 has 16 residues. V was clipped by 1 base and J by 3 bases, with 13 bases between them. Reverse transcription of extracted RNA yielded cDNA, which provided the sequencing template. Clones were read by immunoSEQ multiplex PCR, and TCRdb kept only the in-frame ones, dropping some. The sample lists some 190,000 clones, more than 55% occurring once. The entry originates in a study of CD8+ T cells in alopecia areata. Treatment meaning: oral pan-JAK inhibitor, 5-10 mg twice daily. Both CD4+ and CD8+ T cells were separated by sorting PBMCs. The study, taken as a whole, reports: Sequenced scalp T cells also include alphabeta T cells resident in normal skin. Numerous expanded lesional clones remained in scalp and blood during tofacitinib.

This chain uses TRBV4-1 with TRBJ2-1; the D call may be TRBD1 or TRBD2 (5 bases each). Sequencing used CD4+ T cells sorted from blood, obtained at week 4, from a patient treated with tofacitinib. This clonotype was sampled from a human donor with alopecia areata. CDR3 coding DNA: TGCGCCAGCAGCCAAGGCGAGGGGTTTGGCTACAATGAGCAGTTCTTC. Translated: CASSQGEGFGYNEQFF.